These 28 T cell receptor beta chains originate from one sample sequenced in a study of shared clonotypes between healthy human individuals (dated by TCRdb to about 2020). Receptors were amplified or captured by the immunoSEQ multiplex PCR assay. TCRdb mirrors the immuneACCESS table, restricted to in-frame sequences. Some clones are absent from its copies; in checked studies, under half trace to an unresolved V gene, and the reason for the others is unknown. The sample table holds under 600,000 clones, of which roughly 95% were seen once. Nearly 0.065% of the sample rests with the top ten. The sequencing input was naive CD4+ T cells sorted from blood. Reading the label with the study, this specimen's cell subset or site is: CD45RA+ positively selected. These receptors were taken from a woman aged 25 to 39 in good health.

This chain connects TRBV19 to TRBJ1-2, with TRBD1 as a possible D gene (6 bases). Germline V gene lookup returns CDR1 LNHDA and CDR2 SQIVND (reference sequence). Deletions cut 4 bases from V and 8 bases from J, with 14 bases between. This CDR3 contains 13 residues. The chain's CDR3 is CASSKLQGEGYTF. CDR3 in DNA: TGTGCCAGTAGTAAATTACAGGGTGAAGGCTACACCTTC.

This chain joins TRBV18 and TRBJ1-2, with a tentative D call TRBD1 (6 bases). The CDR3 is 15 amino acids. CDR1 and CDR2 (germline): KGHSH, LQKENI. Trimming cost V 6 bases and J 4 bases, with 18 bases left between them. CDR3 nucleotide sequence: TGTGCCAGCTCTATCACAGGGTCAAACTTCTATGGCTACACCTTC. Protein: CASSITGSNFYGYTF.

The rearrangement joins TRBV18 to TRBJ1-5; TRBD1 is a possible D gene (6 bases). The ends were cut back, 5 bases at V and 4 bases at J, with 15 bases in the middle. The CDR3 covers 15 residues. Germline V gene data show CDR1 as KGHSH and CDR2 as LQKENI. The CDR3 DNA reads as TGTGCCAGCTCATCGGGGCCAGGGGCTAATCAGCCCCAGCATTTT. Translation gives CASSSGPGANQPQHF. The full variable domain, rest sourced from reference TRBV18 and TRBJ1-5, is NAGVMQNPRHLVRRRGQEARLRCSPMKGHSHVYWYRQLPEEGLKFMVYLQKENIIDESGMPKERFSAEFPKEGPSILRIQQVVRGDSAAYFCASSSGPGANQPQHFGDGTRLSIL.

V usage is TRBV7-8 and J usage is TRBJ2-1; the match to TRBD1 covers 10 bases. The trim removed 3 bases at V and 6 bases at J, leaving 2 bases unmatched. This CDR3 spans 14 amino acids. Germline V gene lookup returns CDR1 SGHVS and CDR2 FQNEAQ. CDR3 residues: CASSFWTGGNEQFF. Written as DNA, the CDR3 is TGTGCCAGCAGCTTTTGGACAGGGGGCAATGAGCAGTTCTTC.

The table lists this clone with a few counts. The rearrangement uses TRBV25-1 and TRBJ1-1; TRBD1 matches 8 bases. Looked up from germline, CDR1 is MGHDK and CDR2 is SYGVNS. The CDR3 loop spans 14 amino acids. The V segment lost 5 bases and the J segment 3 bases; nucleotides outside the gene matches: 5. The CDR3 loop reads CASSSRGQHTEAFF. CDR3 nucleotide sequence: TGTGCCAGCAGTTCCAGGGGGCAGCACACTGAAGCTTTCTTT. Filled out from reference TRBV25-1 and TRBJ1-1, the complete variable domain reads EADIYQTPRYLVIGTGKKITLECSQTMGHDKMYWYQQDPGMELHLIHYSYGVNSTEKGDLSSESTVSRIRTEHFPLTLESARPSHTSQYLCASSSRGQHTEAFFGQGTRLTVV.

This clone showed up just once. The CDR3 DNA reads TGTGCCAGCAGTTTAACGTATGGCACCGGGGAGCTGTTTTTT. It codes for CASSLTYGTGELFF. The chain is built from TRBV27 and TRBJ2-2; D unresolved. The CDR3 length is 14 residues. CDR1 is MNHEY and CDR2 is SMNVEV in the germline V gene (reference sequence). Trimming pared 2 bases from V and 4 bases from J, leaving 8 bases between.

This chain uses TRBV27 with TRBJ2-1, with 10 nucleotides matching TRBD2. This CDR3 has 17 residues. V was clipped by 3 bases and J by 7 bases; unmatched bases: 12. In germline, CDR1 is MNHEY, CDR2 SMNVEV (reference sequence). The CDR3 loop is CASSFGSGRGFGNEQFF. The DNA of the CDR3 is TGTGCCAGCAGTTTCGGGAGCGGGAGGGGATTTGGTAATGAGCAGTTCTTC.

This clone occurred once. CDR3 loop: CASSQRRETQYF. The CDR3 DNA reads as TGCGCCAGCAGTCAAAGAAGGGAGACCCAGTACTTC. The chain joins TRBV23-1 to TRBJ2-5, with D unclear. TRBV23-1 is identified as an open reading frame with a role that is uncertain. The CDR3 sequence is 12 residues long. Trimming left V 2 bases short and J 5 bases short, with 6 bases between.

V is TRBV11-2 and J is TRBJ1-5; D is unclear. The ends were cut back, 5 bases at V and 5 bases at J, with 10 bases in the middle. The CDR3 totals 13 residues. Germline V CDR1 and CDR2: SGHAT, FQNNGV. CDR3 residues: CASSTNTDQPQHF. CDR3 coding DNA: TGTGCCAGCAGCACCAACACAGATCAGCCCCAGCATTTT. The variable domain in full, with the rest retrieved from reference TRBV11-2 and TRBJ1-5, is EAGVAQSPRYKIIEKRQSVAFWCNPISGHATLYWYQQILGQGPKLLIQFQNNGVVDDSQLPKDRFSAERLKGVDSTLKIQPAKLEDSAVYLCASSTNTDQPQHFGDGTRLSIL.

This chain connects TRBV15 to TRBJ2-7, with 7 bases aligning to TRBD1. The CDR3 is 13 residues long. V shed 6 bases and J 3 bases; nucleotides not matched to a gene: 5. The germline V gene has CDR1 LNHNV and CDR2 YYDKDF (reference sequence). The chain's CDR3 is CATRSQGLYEQYF. The CDR3 DNA reads TGTGCCACCAGATCACAGGGGCTCTACGAGCAGTACTTC.

The chain employs TRBV4-2 and TRBJ2-1, with 7 bases matching TRBD2. The CDR3 is made up of 13 amino acids. Germline loops: CDR1 LGHNA, CDR2 YNFKEQ. Trimming removed 1 base from V and 10 bases from J; junction bases left unmatched: 4. CDR3 residues: CASSQGQAGEQFF. CDR3 in DNA: TGTGCCAGCAGCCAAGGACAAGCGGGAGAGCAGTTCTTC.

The V gene is TRBV10-1, the J gene TRBJ2-1; 11 bases fit TRBD1. The germline gives CDR1 WNHNN, CDR2 SYGVQD (reference sequence). V trimming: 8 bases; J trimming: 8 bases; junction bases outside the gene matches: 11. CDR3 size: 15 residues. CDR3 in DNA: TGCGCCAGCGGAACCGGGACAGGGGGTTCGGATGAGCAGTTCTTC. It is translated as CASGTGTGGSDEQFF.

The V gene is TRBV5-4, the J gene TRBJ2-5; 9 bases map to TRBD1. Germline V gene lookup returns CDR1 SGHNT and CDR2 YYREEE (reference sequence). The length of the CDR3 is 15 residues. V gave up 6 bases and J gave up 2 bases; unmatched junction bases: 8. For the CDR3, the DNA is TGTGCCAGCACCTCCGGACAGGGGACTCAAGAGACCCAGTACTTC. This sequence encodes CASTSGQGTQETQYF.

J is TRBJ1-2 and V is TRBV28, with D hard to call. This CDR3 has 15 amino acids. V shed 7 bases and J shed 4 bases, with 19 bases lying between them. Germline CDR1 reads MDHEN; CDR2 reads SYDVKM. For the CDR3, the DNA is TGTGCCAGCACCCGGGATCCAAGGCTGGGCTATGGCTACACCTTC. Protein sequence: CASTRDPRLGYGYTF.

The CDR3: CASSMRGDSYEQYF. As DNA, the CDR3 is TGTGCCAGTAGTATGAGGGGGGACTCCTACGAGCAGTACTTC. V usage is TRBV19 and J usage is TRBJ2-7; D assignment may be TRBD1 or TRBD2 (6 bases each). V lost 3 bases and J lost 0, with 9 bases in between. The V gene's germline CDR1 is LNHDA and CDR2 SQIVND (reference sequence). The CDR3 spans 14 residues.

The chain is built from TRBV6-5 and TRBJ1-1; D is possibly TRBD1 (5 bases). Germline CDR1 and CDR2: MNHEY and SVGAGI. The CDR3 contains 12 residues. V lost 8 bases, J lost 6 bases, and 13 bases lay in between. The CDR3 DNA sequence: TGTGCCAGCCGGAAATGGGGGTCTGAAGCTTTCTTT. This translates into CASRKWGSEAFF.

The chain joins TRBV29-1 to TRBJ1-1; D is possibly TRBD1 (5 bases). The CDR3 sequence is 12 residues long. Germline V CDR1 and CDR2: SQVTM, ANQGSEA. V lost 8 bases to trimming and J lost 3 bases, with 13 bases between them. The CDR3 spells CSIRGVDTEAFF. In nucleotides, the CDR3 is TGCAGCATTCGGGGCGTCGACACTGAAGCTTTCTTT.

The rearrangement uses TRBV2 and TRBJ2-7, with D maybe TRBD2 (5 bases). Germline V gives CDR1 SNHLY, CDR2 FYNNEI. The CDR3 has 15 residues. V gave up 1 base and J gave up 0 bases, with 10 bases separating them. The CDR3 reads CASSEGERSSYEQYF. The CDR3 nucleotides read TGTGCCAGCAGTGAAGGGGAGCGGAGCTCCTACGAGCAGTACTTC.

The genes are TRBV6-6 and TRBJ2-1, with 10 bases matching TRBD2. CDR1 is MNHNY and CDR2 is SVGAGI in the germline V gene (reference sequence). Trimming removed 5 bases from V and 7 bases from J; junction bases left unmatched: 11. CDR3 size: 16 residues. The CDR3 loop reads CASSLMSGRALNEQFF. CDR3 nucleotides: TGTGCCAGCAGTCTTATGAGCGGGAGGGCCTTAAATGAGCAGTTCTTC.

This chain links TRBV10-3 with TRBJ2-3, with D tentatively TRBD1 (6 bases). CDR1 and CDR2 (germline): ENHRY, SYGVKD. The CDR3 sequence is 15 residues long. The ends were cut back, 6 bases at V and 2 bases at J, with 15 bases in the middle. CDR3 amino acids: CAIRKGDTYTDTQYF. As DNA, the CDR3 is TGTGCCATCAGGAAGGGGGATACTTACACAGATACGCAGTATTTT.

The rearrangement joins TRBV5-1 to TRBJ2-1; tentative D call: TRBD2 (6 bases). V lost 1 base and J 10 bases, leaving 15 bases between the germline ends. The CDR3 has 14 residues. The germline V gene encodes CDR1 SGHRS and CDR2 YFSETQ. As DNA, the CDR3 is TGCGCCAGCAGCTTGAATGGCGGGGTCCGGGAGCAGTTCTTC. It codes for CASSLNGGVREQFF.

V gene TRBV5-4 combines with J gene TRBJ1-4; D is possibly TRBD1 (5 bases). With 1 base removed from V and 4 bases from J, the gap between germline ends came to 11 bases. The CDR3 consists of 15 residues. From germline, CDR1 is SGHNT and CDR2 YYREEE (reference sequence). CDR3 sequence (DNA): TGTGCCAGCAGCTTGTCTGGGGCCGATAATGAAAAACTGTTTTTT. Protein: CASSLSGADNEKLFF. The whole variable domain, remainder taken from reference TRBV5-4 and TRBJ1-4, is ETGVTQSPTHLIKTRGQQVTLRCSSQSGHNTVSWYQQALGQGPQFIFQYYREEENGRGNFPPRFSGLQFPNYSSELNVNALELDDSALYLCASSLSGADNEKLFFGSGTQLSVL.

Here the CDR3 reads CATAPTHGSYEQYF. In DNA form, the CDR3 reads TGTGCCACCGCGCCCACCCACGGATCCTACGAGCAGTACTTC. The rearrangement joins TRBV10-3 to TRBJ2-7; D is undetermined. The CDR3 spans 14 residues. CDR1 ENHRY and CDR2 SYGVKD come from the germline V gene. V lost 10 bases to trimming and J lost 1 base, with 17 bases between them.

The V call is TRBV2, the J call TRBJ2-6; D gene uncertain. Trimming took off 5 bases at V and 0 bases at J, with 11 bases between the two ends. Per germline, CDR1 SNHLY and CDR2 FYNNEI. This CDR3 is 16 amino acids long. CDR3 loop: CASSTGGSSGANVLTF. In DNA form, the CDR3 reads TGTGCCAGCAGTACCGGCGGCAGCTCTGGGGCCAACGTCCTGACTTTC.

The chain combines TRBV6-5 with TRBJ2-2, with 8 bases identical to TRBD1. V shed 3 bases, J shed 5 bases, and the junction held 8 bases outside the gene matches. Per the germline V gene, CDR1 is MNHEY and CDR2 is SVGAGI. The CDR3 extends over 16 amino acids. The CDR3 nucleotides are TGTGCCAGCAGTTATCAACCGGGACAGGTTACCGGGGAGCTGTTTTTT. Amino acids: CASSYQPGQVTGELFF.

This rearrangement joins TRBV6-6 to TRBJ2-3; D perhaps matches TRBD2 (6 bases). V lost 6 bases to trimming and J lost 2 bases, with 12 bases between them. CDR1 and CDR2 (germline): MNHNY, SVGAGI (reference sequence). This CDR3 region has 14 residues. The CDR3, as DNA: TGTGCCAGCAGGCCGCGGGGAAACACAGATACGCAGTATTTT. It is translated as CASRPRGNTDTQYF.

This chain uses TRBV28 with TRBJ1-5; no reliable D call. V was cut by 2 bases and J by 5 bases, with 4 bases left in between. Germline assignment: CDR1 MDHEN and CDR2 SYDVKM. This CDR3 is 12 amino acids long. The CDR3 loop is CASSLGYQPQHF. CDR3 nucleotides: TGTGCCAGCAGTTTAGGTTATCAGCCCCAGCATTTT.

The J gene is TRBJ2-5, the V gene TRBV2, with TRBD2 matching over 15 bases. This CDR3 is built from 17 residues. From germline, CDR1 is SNHLY and CDR2 FYNNEI. Unmatched junction bases numbered 7, after V lost 4 bases and J lost 4 bases. The CDR3 loop reads CASSGGLAGGWGETQYF. Written as DNA, the CDR3 is TGTGCCAGCAGTGGGGGACTAGCGGGAGGCTGGGGAGAGACCCAGTACTTC.